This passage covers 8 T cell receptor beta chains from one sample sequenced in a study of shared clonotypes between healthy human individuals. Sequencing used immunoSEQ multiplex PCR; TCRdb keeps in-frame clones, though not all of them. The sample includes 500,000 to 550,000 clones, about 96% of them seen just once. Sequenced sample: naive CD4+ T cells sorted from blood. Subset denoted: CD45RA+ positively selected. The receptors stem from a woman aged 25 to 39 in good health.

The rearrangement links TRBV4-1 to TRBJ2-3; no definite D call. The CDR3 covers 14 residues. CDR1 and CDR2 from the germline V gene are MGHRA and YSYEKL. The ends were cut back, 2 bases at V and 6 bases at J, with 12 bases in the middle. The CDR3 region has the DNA TGCGCCAGCAGCCAAAGAGCAGGATGGGATACGCAGTATTTT. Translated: CASSQRAGWDTQYF.

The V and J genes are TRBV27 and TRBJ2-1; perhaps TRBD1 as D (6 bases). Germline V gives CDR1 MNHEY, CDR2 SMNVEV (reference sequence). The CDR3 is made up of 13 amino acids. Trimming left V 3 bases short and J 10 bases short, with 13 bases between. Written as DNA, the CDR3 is TGTGCCAGCAGTTTCGCCAGGGGAAGGGAGCAGTTCTTC. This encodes CASSFARGREQFF.

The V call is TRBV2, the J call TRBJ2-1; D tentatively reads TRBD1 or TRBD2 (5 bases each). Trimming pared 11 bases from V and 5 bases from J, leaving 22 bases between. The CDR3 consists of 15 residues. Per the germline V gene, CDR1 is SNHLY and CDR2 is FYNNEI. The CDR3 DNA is TGTGCCGGCCTAGGGACGGGCCGCCGCCACAATGAGCAGTTCTTC. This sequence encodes CAGLGTGRRHNEQFF.

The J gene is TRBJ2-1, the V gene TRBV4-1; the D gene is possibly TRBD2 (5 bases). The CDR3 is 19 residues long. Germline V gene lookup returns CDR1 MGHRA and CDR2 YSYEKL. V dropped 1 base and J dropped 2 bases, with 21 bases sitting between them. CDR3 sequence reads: CASSQVDLAHPSAYNEQFF. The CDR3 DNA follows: TGCGCCAGCAGCCAAGTAGACCTAGCTCACCCATCAGCCTACAATGAGCAGTTCTTC.

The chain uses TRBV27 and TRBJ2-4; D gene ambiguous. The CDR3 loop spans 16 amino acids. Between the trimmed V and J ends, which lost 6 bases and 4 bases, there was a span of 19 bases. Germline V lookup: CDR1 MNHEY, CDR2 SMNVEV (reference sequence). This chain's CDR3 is CASSPSPNYHKNIQYF. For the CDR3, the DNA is TGTGCCAGCAGCCCCTCCCCCAATTACCATAAAAACATTCAGTACTTC.

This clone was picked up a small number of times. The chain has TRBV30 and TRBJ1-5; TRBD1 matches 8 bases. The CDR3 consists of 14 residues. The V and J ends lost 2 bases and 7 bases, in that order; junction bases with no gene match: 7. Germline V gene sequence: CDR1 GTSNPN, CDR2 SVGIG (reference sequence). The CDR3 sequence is CAWSNGQGAQPQHF. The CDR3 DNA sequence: TGTGCCTGGAGTAACGGACAGGGCGCCCAGCCCCAGCATTTT.

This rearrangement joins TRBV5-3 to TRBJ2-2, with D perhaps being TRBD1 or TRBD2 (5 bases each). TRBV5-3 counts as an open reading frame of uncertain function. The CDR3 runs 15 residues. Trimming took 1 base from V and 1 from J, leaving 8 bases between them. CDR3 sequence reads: CARSLRGENTGELFF. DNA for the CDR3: TGTGCCAGAAGCTTGAGAGGGGAGAACACCGGGGAGCTGTTTTTT.

CDR3 amino acids: CASSLGLTGYTDTQYF. Here the CDR3 DNA reads TGCGCCAGCAGTCTCGGATTAACGGGATACACAGATACGCAGTATTTT. V is TRBV5-1 and J is TRBJ2-3; weak D call: TRBD2 (5 bases). This CDR3 region has 16 residues. With 5 bases removed from V and 2 bases from J, the gap between germline ends came to 18 bases. The germline V gene has CDR1 SGHRS and CDR2 YFSETQ. Drawing the rest from reference TRBV5-1 and TRBJ2-3, the complete variable domain is KAGVTQTPRYLIKTRGQQVTLSCSPISGHRSVSWYQQTPGQGLQFLFEYFSETQRNKGNFPGRFSGRQFSNSRSEMNVSTLELGDSALYLCASSLGLTGYTDTQYFGPGTRLTVL.